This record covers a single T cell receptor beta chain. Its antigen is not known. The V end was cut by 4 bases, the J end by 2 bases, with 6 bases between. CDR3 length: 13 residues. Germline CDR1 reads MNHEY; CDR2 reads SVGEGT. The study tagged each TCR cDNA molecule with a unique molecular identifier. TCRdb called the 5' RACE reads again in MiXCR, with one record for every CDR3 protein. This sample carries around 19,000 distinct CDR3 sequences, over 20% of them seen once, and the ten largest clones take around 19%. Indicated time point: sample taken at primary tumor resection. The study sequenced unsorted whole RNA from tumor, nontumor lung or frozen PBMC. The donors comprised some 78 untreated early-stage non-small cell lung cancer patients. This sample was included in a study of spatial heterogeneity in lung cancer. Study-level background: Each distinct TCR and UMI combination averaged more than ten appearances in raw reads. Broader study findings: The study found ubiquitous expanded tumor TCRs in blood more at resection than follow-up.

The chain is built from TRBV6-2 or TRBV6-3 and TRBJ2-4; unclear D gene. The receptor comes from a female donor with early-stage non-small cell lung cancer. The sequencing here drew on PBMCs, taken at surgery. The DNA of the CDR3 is TGTGCCAGCAGTTTCCCTACCAAAAACATTCAGTACTTC. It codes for CASSFPTKNIQYF.